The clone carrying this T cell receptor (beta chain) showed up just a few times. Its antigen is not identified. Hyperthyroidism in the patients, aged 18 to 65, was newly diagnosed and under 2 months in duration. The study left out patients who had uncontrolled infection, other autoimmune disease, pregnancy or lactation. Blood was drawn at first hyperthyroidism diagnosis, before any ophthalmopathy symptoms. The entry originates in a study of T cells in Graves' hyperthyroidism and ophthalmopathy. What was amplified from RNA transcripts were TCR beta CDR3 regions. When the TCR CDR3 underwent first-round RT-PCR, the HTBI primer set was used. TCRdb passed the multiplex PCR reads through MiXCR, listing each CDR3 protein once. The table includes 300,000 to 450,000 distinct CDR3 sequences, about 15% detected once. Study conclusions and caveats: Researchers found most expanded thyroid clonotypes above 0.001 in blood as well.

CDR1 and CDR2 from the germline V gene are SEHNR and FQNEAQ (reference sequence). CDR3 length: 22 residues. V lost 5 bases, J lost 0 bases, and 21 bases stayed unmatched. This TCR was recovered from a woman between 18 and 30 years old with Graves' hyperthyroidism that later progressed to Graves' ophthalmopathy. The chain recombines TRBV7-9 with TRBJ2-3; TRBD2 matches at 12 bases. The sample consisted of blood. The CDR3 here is CASSQARLAGARYFSSTDTQYF. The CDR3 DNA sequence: TGTGCCAGCAGCCAAGCCCGACTAGCGGGGGCCCGGTACTTTAGTAGCACAGATACGCAGTATTTT.